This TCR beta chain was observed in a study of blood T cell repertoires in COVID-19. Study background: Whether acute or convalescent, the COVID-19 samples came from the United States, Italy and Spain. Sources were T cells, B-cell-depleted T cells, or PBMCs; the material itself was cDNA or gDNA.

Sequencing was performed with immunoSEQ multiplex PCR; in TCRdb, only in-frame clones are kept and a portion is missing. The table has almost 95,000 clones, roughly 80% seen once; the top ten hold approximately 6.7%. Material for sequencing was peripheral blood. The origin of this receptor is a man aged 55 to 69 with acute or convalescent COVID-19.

In DNA form, the CDR3 reads TGTGCCAGCTCACCCGGGACAGGGAGGCCGGGGACTGAAGCTTTCTTT. Its protein is CASSPGTGRPGTEAFF. The chain uses TRBV18 and TRBJ1-1; 9 bases are a match to TRBD1. Looked up from germline, CDR1 is KGHSH and CDR2 is LQKENI. V lost 3 bases and J lost 5; bases outside the gene matches: 10. The CDR3 spans 16 residues. Full variable domain (remainder filled in from reference TRBV18 and TRBJ1-1): NAGVMQNPRHLVRRRGQEARLRCSPMKGHSHVYWYRQLPEEGLKFMVYLQKENIIDESGMPKERFSAEFPKEGPSILRIQQVVRGDSAAYFCASSPGTGRPGTEAFFGQGTRLTVV.